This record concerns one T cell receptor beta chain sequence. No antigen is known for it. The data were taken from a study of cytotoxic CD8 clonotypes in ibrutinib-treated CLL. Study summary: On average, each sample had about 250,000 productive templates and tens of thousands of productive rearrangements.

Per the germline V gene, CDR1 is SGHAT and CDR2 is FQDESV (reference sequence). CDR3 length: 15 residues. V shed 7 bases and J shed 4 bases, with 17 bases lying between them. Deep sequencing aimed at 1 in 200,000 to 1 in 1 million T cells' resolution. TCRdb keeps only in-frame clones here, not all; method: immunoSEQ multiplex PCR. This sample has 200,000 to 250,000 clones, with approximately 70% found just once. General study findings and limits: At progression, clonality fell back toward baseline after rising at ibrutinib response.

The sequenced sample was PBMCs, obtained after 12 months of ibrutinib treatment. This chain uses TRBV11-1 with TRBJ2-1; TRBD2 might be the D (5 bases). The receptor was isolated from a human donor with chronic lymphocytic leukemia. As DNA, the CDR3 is TGTGCCAGCAACTCCCCTGAGCGGAGATACAATGAGCAGTTCTTC. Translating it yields CASNSPERRYNEQFF.